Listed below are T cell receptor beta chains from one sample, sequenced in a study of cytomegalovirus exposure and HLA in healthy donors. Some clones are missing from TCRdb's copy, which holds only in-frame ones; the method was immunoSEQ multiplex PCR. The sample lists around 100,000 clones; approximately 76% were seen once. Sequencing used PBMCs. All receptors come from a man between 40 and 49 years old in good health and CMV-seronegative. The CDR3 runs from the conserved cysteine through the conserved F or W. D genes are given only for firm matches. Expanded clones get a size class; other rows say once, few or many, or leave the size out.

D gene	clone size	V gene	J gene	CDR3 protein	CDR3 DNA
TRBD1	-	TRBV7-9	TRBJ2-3	CASSGQGFQKQYF	TGTGCCAGCAGCGGACAGGGATTCCAGAAGCAGTATTTT
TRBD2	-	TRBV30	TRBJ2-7	CAWSRSGGSYEQYF	TGTGCCTGGAGTAGAAGCGGGGGGTCCTACGAGCAGTACTTC
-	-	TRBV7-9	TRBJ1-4	CASSRTALSTNEKLFF	TGTGCCAGCAGCAGGACAGCGCTGTCGACTAATGAAAAACTGTTTTTT
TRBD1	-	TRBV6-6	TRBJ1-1	CASSYGVAGGTEAFF	TGTGCCAGCAGTTATGGGGTGGCAGGGGGCACTGAAGCTTTCTTT
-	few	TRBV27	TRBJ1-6	CASSGQGNSPLHF	TGTGCCAGCAGTGGGCAGGGGAATTCACCCCTCCACTTT
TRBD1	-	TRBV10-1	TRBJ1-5	CASRAGQGSQPQHF	TGCGCCAGCAGGGCGGGACAGGGGAGTCAGCCCCAGCATTTT
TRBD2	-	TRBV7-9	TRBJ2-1	CASSARLAGGDNEQFF	TGTGCCAGCAGCGCAAGACTAGCGGGGGGGGACAATGAGCAGTTCTTC
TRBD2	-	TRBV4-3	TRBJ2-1	CASSQEGLPTAEQFF	TGCGCCAGCAGCCAAGAGGGACTACCGACCGCCGAGCAGTTCTTC
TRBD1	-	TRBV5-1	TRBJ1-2	CASSLEGQGADGYTF	TGCGCCAGCAGCTTGGAGGGACAGGGGGCTGATGGCTACACCTTC
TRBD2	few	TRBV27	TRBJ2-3	CASRGTGRVLVDTQYF	TGTGCCAGCCGGGGAACGGGGAGGGTTTTAGTGGATACGCAGTATTTT
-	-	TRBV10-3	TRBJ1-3	CAIRGERQENSGNTIYF	TGTGCCATCAGGGGGGAACGACAGGAAAACTCTGGAAACACCATATATTTT
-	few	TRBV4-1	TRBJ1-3	CASSQLVGNTIYF	TGCGCCAGCAGCCAACTTGTTGGAAACACCATATATTTT
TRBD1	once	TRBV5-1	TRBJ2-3	CASSWTGPDTDTQYF	TGCGCCAGCAGCTGGACAGGTCCTGACACAGATACGCAGTATTTT
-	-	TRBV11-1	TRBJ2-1	CASSSGQPYNEQFF	TGTGCCAGCAGCTCAGGACAGCCCTACAATGAGCAGTTCTTC
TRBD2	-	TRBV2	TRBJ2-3	CASSVQGLAVADTQYF	TGTGCCAGCAGTGTTCAGGGACTAGCAGTAGCAGATACGCAGTATTTT
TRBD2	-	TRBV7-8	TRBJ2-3	CASSSSGTTLLDTQYF	TGTGCCAGCAGCTCCTCCGGGACTACTCTTTTGGATACGCAGTATTTT
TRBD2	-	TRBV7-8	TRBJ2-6	CASSPLAGGSGANVLTF	TGTGCCAGCAGCCCCTTGGCGGGGGGCTCTGGGGCCAACGTCCTGACTTTC
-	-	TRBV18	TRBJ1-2	CASSSDSEKIGYTF	TGTGCCAGCTCGTCGGACAGCGAGAAGATTGGCTACACCTTC
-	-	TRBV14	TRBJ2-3	CASSPSGLPSTDTQYF	TGTGCCAGCAGCCCGAGTGGACTACCTAGCACAGATACGCAGTATTTT
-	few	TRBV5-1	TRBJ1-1	CASSLQGNTEAFF	TGCGCCAGCAGCTTACAGGGGAACACTGAAGCTTTCTTT
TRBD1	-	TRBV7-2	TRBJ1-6	CASSLSGTGHSPLHF	TGTGCCAGCAGCTTGTCCGGGACAGGGCATTCACCCCTCCACTTT
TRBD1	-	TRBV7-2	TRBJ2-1	CASSQARTGNHEQFF	TGTGCCAGCAGCCAAGCCCGGACAGGGAACCATGAGCAGTTCTTC
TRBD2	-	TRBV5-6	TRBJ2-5	CASSLQLAGGQETQYF	TGTGCCAGCAGCTTACAACTAGCGGGGGGGCAAGAGACCCAGTACTTC
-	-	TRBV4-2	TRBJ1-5	CASSQEGRAGRQPQHF	TGTGCCAGCAGCCAAGAAGGCAGGGCCGGGCGACAGCCCCAGCATTTT
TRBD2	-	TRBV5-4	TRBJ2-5	CASSFPGGETQYF	TGTGCCAGCAGCTTCCCGGGGGGGGAGACCCAGTACTTC
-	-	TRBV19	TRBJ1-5	CASSINQQSNQPQHF	TGTGCCAGTAGTATTAATCAACAGAGCAATCAGCCCCAGCATTTT
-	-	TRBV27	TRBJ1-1	CASSPPGRGDTEAFF	TGTGCCAGCAGTCCCCCGGGGAGGGGTGACACTGAAGCTTTCTTT
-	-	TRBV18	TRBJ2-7	CASSPPTRGYEQYF	TGTGCCAGCTCACCCCCTACAAGGGGGTATGAGCAGTACTTC
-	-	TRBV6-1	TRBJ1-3	CASSEVNISGNTIYF	TGTGCCAGCAGTGAAGTTAATATCTCTGGAAACACCATATATTTT
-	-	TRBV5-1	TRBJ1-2	CASSFLVQGYGYTF	TGCGCCAGCAGCTTTTTAGTACAGGGCTATGGCTACACCTTC
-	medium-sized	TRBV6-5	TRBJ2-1	CASSNRDNYNEQFF	TGTGCCAGCAGCAACCGGGACAACTACAATGAGCAGTTCTTC
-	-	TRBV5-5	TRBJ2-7	CASSLRLLSYEQYF	TGTGCCAGCAGCTTGAGACTCCTCTCCTACGAGCAGTACTTC
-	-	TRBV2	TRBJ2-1	CASSRTASYNEQFF	TGTGCCAGCTCGAGGACAGCCTCCTACAATGAGCAGTTCTTC
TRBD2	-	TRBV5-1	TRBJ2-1	CASSSSGGAYNEQFF	TGCGCCAGCAGCTCTAGCGGGGGGGCCTACAATGAGCAGTTCTTC
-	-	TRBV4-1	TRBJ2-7	CASSLTLDREGYEQYF	TGCGCCAGCAGCCTAACCCTGGACAGGGAGGGATACGAGCAGTACTTC
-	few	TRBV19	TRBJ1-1	CASSIGQGLNTEAFF	TGTGCCAGTAGTATAGGTCAGGGTTTGAACACTGAAGCTTTCTTT
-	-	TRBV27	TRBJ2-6	CASTVSSGANVLTF	TGTGCCAGCACCGTCAGCTCTGGGGCCAACGTCCTGACTTTC
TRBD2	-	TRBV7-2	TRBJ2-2	CASSLSRLAGATNTGELFF	TGTGCCAGCAGCTTGTCTCGACTAGCGGGGGCCACGAACACCGGGGAGCTGTTTTTT
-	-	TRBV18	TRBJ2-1	CASSPLTQGGEQFF	TGTGCCAGCTCACCCCTTACTCAGGGGGGAGAGCAGTTCTTC
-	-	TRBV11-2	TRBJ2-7	CASSRGLGGQHSYEQYF	TGTGCCAGCAGCAGAGGGTTGGGGGGACAGCACTCCTACGAGCAGTACTTC
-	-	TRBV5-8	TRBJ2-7	CASSLDHRTGLGEQYF	TGTGCCAGCAGCTTGGATCACCGTACAGGGTTGGGCGAGCAGTACTTC
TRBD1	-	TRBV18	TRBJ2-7	CASSSGQGSIYEQYF	TGTGCCAGCTCATCCGGACAGGGCTCCATCTACGAGCAGTACTTC
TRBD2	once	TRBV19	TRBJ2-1	CASSIGLAGGGEQFF	TGTGCCAGTAGTATTGGGCTAGCGGGGGGTGGTGAGCAGTTCTTC
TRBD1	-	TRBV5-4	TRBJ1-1	CASSFDRGTEAFF	TGTGCCAGCAGCTTTGACAGGGGCACTGAAGCTTTCTTT
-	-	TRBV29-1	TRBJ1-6	CSASQGVRSPLHF	TGCAGCGCTTCACAGGGAGTTCGGTCACCCCTCCACTTT
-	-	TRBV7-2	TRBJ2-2	CASSLLNTGELFF	TGTGCCAGCAGCTTATTAAACACCGGGGAGCTGTTTTTT
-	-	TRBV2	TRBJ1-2	CASSGQIRSNYGYTF	TGTGCCAGCAGCGGACAGATCCGATCTAACTATGGCTACACCTTC
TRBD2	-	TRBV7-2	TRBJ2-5	CASSLGLAQETQYF	TGTGCCAGCAGCTTGGGACTAGCCCAGGAGACCCAGTACTTC